The rows below give T cell receptor beta chains drawn from one sample of a study of cytomegalovirus exposure and HLA in healthy donors. Repertoires were generated with immunoSEQ multiplex PCR, while TCRdb's copy carries only in-frame clones and drops some. This table has around 150,000 clones, 68% appearing once. Sequences were obtained from PBMCs. The receptors originated from a man in his fifties or sixties in good health and CMV-seronegative. The conserved cysteine and the conserved F or W are not part of the CDR3 here. The size field is filled for only some rows; it gives once, few, many or a size class.

abundance: .; j_gene: TRBJ1-2; v_gene: TRBV6-5; CDR3aa: ASSYDPGQGNYGYT
abundance: .; j_gene: TRBJ2-3; v_gene: TRBV19; CDR3aa: ASSRGGGTDTQY
abundance: .; j_gene: TRBJ2-5; v_gene: TRBV6-5; CDR3aa: ASSPWTSGQETQY
abundance: .; j_gene: TRBJ2-7; v_gene: TRBV29-1; CDR3aa: SVGEGTSEQY
abundance: once; j_gene: TRBJ2-2; v_gene: TRBV5-1; CDR3aa: ASSFTRTRFDTGELF
abundance: .; j_gene: TRBJ2-1; v_gene: TRBV5-1; CDR3aa: ASSLVAGANNEQF
abundance: .; j_gene: TRBJ1-1; v_gene: TRBV7-2; CDR3aa: ASSFTGTGFTEAF
abundance: once; j_gene: TRBJ2-2; v_gene: TRBV4-1; CDR3aa: ASRQNLFGLAGGAGELF
abundance: .; j_gene: TRBJ1-2; v_gene: TRBV5-1; CDR3aa: ASSLERGRGVYGYT
abundance: .; j_gene: TRBJ1-2; v_gene: TRBV13; CDR3aa: ASSQQDYGYT
abundance: few; j_gene: TRBJ2-7; v_gene: TRBV9; CDR3aa: ASSPGGSSYEQY
abundance: few; j_gene: TRBJ2-7; v_gene: TRBV27; CDR3aa: ASSLWDRGLGRLDYEQY
abundance: .; j_gene: TRBJ2-6; v_gene: TRBV6-1; CDR3aa: ASSEGQGPFLSGANVLT
abundance: .; j_gene: TRBJ2-5; v_gene: TRBV6-1; CDR3aa: ASSGRTPTGTQY
abundance: .; j_gene: TRBJ2-2; v_gene: TRBV6-6; CDR3aa: ASSYGTGGSGGELF
abundance: .; j_gene: TRBJ2-1; v_gene: TRBV18; CDR3aa: ASSPPGTGMNEQF
abundance: .; j_gene: TRBJ1-1; v_gene: TRBV13; CDR3aa: ASSLPRDRGFEAF
abundance: .; j_gene: TRBJ2-7; v_gene: TRBV27; CDR3aa: ATHPGTGVTYEQY
abundance: .; j_gene: TRBJ2-5; v_gene: TRBV7-3; CDR3aa: ASSLGLAGGQETQY